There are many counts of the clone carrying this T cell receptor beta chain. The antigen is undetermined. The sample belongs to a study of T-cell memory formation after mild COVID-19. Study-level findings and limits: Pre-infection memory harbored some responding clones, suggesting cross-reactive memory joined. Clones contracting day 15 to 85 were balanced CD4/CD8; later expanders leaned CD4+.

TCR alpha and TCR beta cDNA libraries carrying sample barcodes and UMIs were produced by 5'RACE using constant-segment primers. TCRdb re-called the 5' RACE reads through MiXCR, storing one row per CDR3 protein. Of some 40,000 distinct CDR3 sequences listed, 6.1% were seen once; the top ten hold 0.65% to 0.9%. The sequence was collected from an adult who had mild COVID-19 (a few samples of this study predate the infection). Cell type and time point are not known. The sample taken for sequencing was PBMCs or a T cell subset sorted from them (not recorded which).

CDR3: CASSQNPFLAYNEQFF. The CDR3, as DNA: TGCGCCAGCAGCCAAAATCCATTTCTAGCGTACAATGAGCAGTTCTTC. The chain is built from TRBV4-3 and TRBJ2-1; tentative D call: TRBD2 (6 bases). Between the trimmed V and J ends, which lost 2 bases and 4 bases, there was a span of 15 bases. Germline CDR1 reads LGHNA; CDR2 reads YSLEER. This CDR3 comprises 16 residues.